This T cell receptor (beta chain) was recovered during a study of shared clonotypes between healthy human individuals. Between the trimmed V and J ends, which lost 2 bases and 2 bases, there was a span of 15 bases. Germline CDR1 reads MGHRA; CDR2 reads YSYEKL. CDR3 length: 16 amino acids. Generated by immunoSEQ multiplex PCR, the TCRdb table keeps only in-frame clones and is missing some. The table records about 2 million clones, roughly 95% of them present only once. Naivety among CD8 cells was defined by CD45RO negativity and positive CCR7 selection, thereby excluding terminally differentiated effector memory CD45RA+ cells.

V usage is TRBV4-1 and J usage is TRBJ1-1; TRBD1 might be the D (6 bases). The specimen was naive CD8+ T cells sorted from blood. The sequence was obtained from a man between 18 and 35 years old in good health. The CDR3 sequence is CASSQSRQGINTEAFF. The CDR3, as DNA: TGCGCCAGCAGCCAATCCCGGCAGGGGATTAACACTGAAGCTTTCTTT.